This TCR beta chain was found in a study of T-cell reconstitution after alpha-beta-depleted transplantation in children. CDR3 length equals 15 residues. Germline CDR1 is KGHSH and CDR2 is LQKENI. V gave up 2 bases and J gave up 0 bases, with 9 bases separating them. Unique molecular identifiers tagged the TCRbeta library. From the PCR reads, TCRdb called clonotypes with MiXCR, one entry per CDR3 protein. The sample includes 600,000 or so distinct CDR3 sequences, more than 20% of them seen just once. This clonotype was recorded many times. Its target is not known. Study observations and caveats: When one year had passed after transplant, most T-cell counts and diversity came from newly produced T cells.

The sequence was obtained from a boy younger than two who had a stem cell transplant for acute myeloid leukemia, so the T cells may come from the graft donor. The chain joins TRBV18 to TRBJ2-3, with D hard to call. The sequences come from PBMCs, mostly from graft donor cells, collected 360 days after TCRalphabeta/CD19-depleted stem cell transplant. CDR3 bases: TGTGCCAGCTCACCAGTGGCTTCTAGCACAGATACGCAGTATTTT. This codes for CASSPVASSTDTQYF. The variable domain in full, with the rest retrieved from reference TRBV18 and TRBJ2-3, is NAGVMQNPRHLVRRRGQEARLRCSPMKGHSHVYWYRQLPEEGLKFMVYLQKENIIDESGMPKERFSAEFPKEGPSILRIQQVVRGDSAAYFCASSPVASSTDTQYFGPGTRLTVL.